This TCR beta chain originates from a study of regulatory T cells in long-lasting Graves disease. TCR beta libraries were built with iRepertoire HTBI primers and Arm-PCR of CDR3 regions. Each CDR3 protein is one row after TCRdb ran MiXCR on the multiplex PCR reads. The top ten hold roughly 18% of the sample, which has 400,000 to 500,000 distinct CDR3 sequences, approximately 15% seen once. Noted time point: newly diagnosed GD, antithyroid drugs for less than 3 months. PBMC RNA served as the TCR library source. This clonotype came up many times. This sample also belongs to another study, concerning T cells in Graves' hyperthyroidism and ophthalmopathy.

The specimen comprised peripheral blood mononuclear cells (PBMCs), sampled at new diagnosis, from a patient treated with antithyroid drugs. The clonotype originates from a woman between 45 and 65 years old with Graves disease.

CDR3 residues: CASRARPGQGDEDTEAFF. The CDR3 nucleotides are TGTGCCAGCAGAGCGAGACCGGGACAGGGCGACGAGGACACTGAAGCTTTCTTT. The V call is TRBV5-6, the J call TRBJ1-1; 9 bases line up with TRBD1. CDR3 size: 18 residues. Losses at the gene ends were 5 bases for V and 3 bases for J; bases not matched to a gene: 17. Germline V gene data show CDR1 as SGHDT and CDR2 as YYEEEE.